Following are 10 T cell receptor beta chains from one sample sequenced in a study of tumor-infiltrating lymphocytes in primary liver carcinoma (dated by TCRdb to between 2016 and 2019). Total RNA and DNA were co-extracted from roughly 20-30 mg of bulk tissue with the AllPrep DNA/RNA mini kit, without cell sorting. Sequencing used an Illumina HiSeq 2500. Starting from around 500 ng total RNA, TCRbeta-specific cDNA was produced by reverse transcription with a constant-region primer and ProtoScript II reverse transcriptase. Construction of the TCRbeta libraries relied on three nested rounds of multiplex PCR, following a slightly modified ARM-PCR procedure. The first two PCR rounds used multiplex TRBV1-TRBV30 forward primers with a Cbeta reverse primer, each for approximately 10 cycles. TCRdb passed the public sequencing reads through fastp at Q25 and MiXCR, retaining productive beta sequences. Records with the same CDR3 protein are collapsed into one entry carrying the most frequent genes and DNA. For this sample the table gives 100,000 to 150,000 distinct CDR3 sequences, of which approximately 64% were detected only once. The ten largest account for 7% to 10% of the sample.

The sample consisted of liver tumor tissue from sampling region 3. The cell subset or site label here, explained by the study, means: tumor region T3, left-lateral pole. The origin of the receptors is a woman aged 55-70 years with primary liver carcinoma and hepatitis B virus infection.

This clonotype was seen once. CDR3: CDSSTRGGGGGDNTEAFF. The CDR3 bases are TGTGATAGCAGCACCCGGGGGGGGGGCGGGGGTGATAACACTGAAGCTTTCTTT. The chain combines TRBV5-5 with TRBJ1-1; a weak D match, TRBD1 (6 bases). The CDR3 sequence is 18 residues long. Germline values: CDR1 SGHKS, CDR2 YYEKEE (reference sequence). Using reference TRBV5-5 and TRBJ1-1 for the parts outside the CDR3, the full variable domain is DAGVTQSPTHLIKTRGQQVTLRCSPISGHKSVSWYQQVLGQGPQFIFQYYEKEERGRGNFPDRFSARQFPNYSSELNVNALLLGDSALYLCDSSTRGGGGGDNTEAFFGQGTRLTVV.

As regards this clonotype: Since a much larger clone is just one base distant, this may be a read error. The chain couples TRBV30 to TRBJ1-5; TRBD1 matches 8 bases. V was clipped by 5 bases and J by 5 bases; unmatched bases: 8. The CDR3 consists of 14 residues. Germline CDR1 is GTSNPN and CDR2 is SVGIG (reference sequence). The CDR3 nucleotides are TGTGCCTGGTGTGAAGGACAGGGCCATCAGCCCCAGCATTTT. Protein sequence: CAWCEGQGHQPQHF.

The J gene is TRBJ1-5, the V gene TRBV28; tentatively, D is TRBD1 (5 bases). The CDR3 totals 15 residues. In germline, CDR1 is MDHEN, CDR2 SYDVKM. V was pared by 3 bases and J by 9 bases, with 18 bases between. This CDR3 reads CASSLGGAPIGPQHF. DNA of the CDR3: TGTGCCAGCAGTTTGGGAGGGGCCCCAATAGGGCCCCAGCATTTT.

The rearrangement joins TRBV2 to TRBJ2-7; 7 bases line up with TRBD2. Losses at the gene ends were 4 bases for V and 3 bases for J; bases not matched to a gene: 6. This CDR3 has 14 residues. CDR1 and CDR2 from the germline V gene are SNHLY and FYNNEI. CDR3 nucleotides: TGTGCCAGCAGTGCCTCTAGCGGACGCTACGAGCAGTACTTC. As protein: CASSASSGRYEQYF.

Note on this clonotype: A read error may explain this, as a much larger clone is one base away. The chain is built from TRBV5-4 and TRBJ2-2, with D maybe TRBD2 (5 bases). The CDR3 is 16 amino acids. Germline values: CDR1 SGHNT, CDR2 YYREEE (reference sequence). The CDR3 DNA is TGTGCCAGCAGCTTGGGACGAGGTTCGGAGGTCGGGGAGCCGTTTTTT. Its translation: CASSLGRGSEVGEPFF.

The rearrangement joins TRBV29-1 to TRBJ2-7; D gene unclear. Trimming took off 2 bases at V and 7 bases at J, with 9 bases between the two ends. The CDR3 loop spans 11 amino acids. Germline loops: CDR1 SQVTM, CDR2 ANQGSEA. The CDR3 region has the DNA TGCAGCGTTGAATTATCGTATGAGCAGTACTTC. It codes for CSVELSYEQYF.

Worth noting for this clonotype: The germline gene is not matched at one end of the junction; a read error may be the cause. V usage is TRBV4-1 and J usage is TRBJ2-7; D is unresolved. Germline CDR1 reads MGHRA; CDR2 reads YSYEKL. The CDR3 sequence is 16 residues long. The DNA for the CDR3 is TGCGCCAGCAGCCAAGACGCGTACGGAGATTCCTACGGGCAGTACTTC. This sequence encodes CASSQDAYGDSYGQYF.

Regarding this clonotype: The junction differs from germline at one of its ends, possibly a read error. This chain links TRBV11-2 with TRBJ1-2; weak D call: TRBD1 (6 bases). Germline V gene lookup returns CDR1 SGHAT and CDR2 FQNNGV. The CDR3 spans 13 residues. The CDR3 DNA is TGTTCCAGCAGCCTTGGCAGGGGAGGGGGCTACACCTTC. Translation gives CSSSLGRGGGYTF.

This clonotype was recorded at least ten times. The V gene is TRBV11-2, the J gene TRBJ1-5; 9 nucleotides match TRBD1. V was clipped by 6 bases and J by 4 bases; unmatched bases: 16. The CDR3 sequence is 18 residues long. Germline CDR1 SGHAT, CDR2 FQNNGV. This CDR3 reads CASRETLGGQGANQPQHF. DNA of the CDR3: TGTGCCAGCAGAGAAACGCTAGGGGGACAGGGCGCAAATCAGCCCCAGCATTTT. The variable domain in full, with the rest retrieved from reference TRBV11-2 and TRBJ1-5, is EAGVAQSPRYKIIEKRQSVAFWCNPISGHATLYWYQQILGQGPKLLIQFQNNGVVDDSQLPKDRFSAERLKGVDSTLKIQPAKLEDSAVYLCASRETLGGQGANQPQHFGDGTRLSIL.

Note on this clonotype: The junction differs from germline at one of its ends, possibly a read error. This chain uses TRBV29-1 with TRBJ2-3, with 7 positions matching TRBD1. CDR3 length: 13 amino acids. From germline, CDR1 is SQVTM and CDR2 ANQGSEA. This chain's CDR3 is CNVVKGGADMQYF. The CDR3 DNA is TGCAACGTTGTAAAAGGGGGCGCAGATATGCAGTATTTT.